This paragraph covers one TCR beta chain sequence. These data belong to a study of blood T cell repertoires in COVID-19. Study-level background: Specimens from acute and convalescent COVID-19 originated in the United States, Italy and Spain. In each case, the material was cDNA or gDNA derived from T cells, B-cell-depleted T cells, or PBMCs.

Original methodology: Reference gene primer amplification yielded estimated nucleated cell counts. Clones were read by immunoSEQ multiplex PCR, and TCRdb kept only the in-frame ones, dropping some. V and J calls and clone size are copied from that table; D and trimming were computed from the DNA. The sample includes fewer than 75,000 clones, nearly 90% of them seen just once. In germline, CDR1 is PRHDT, CDR2 FYEKMQ (reference sequence). This CDR3 comprises 16 residues. V dropped 5 bases and J dropped 1; count of bases not matched to a gene: 10. The sequencing input was peripheral blood. The TCR sequence derives from a man in his 60s with acute or convalescent COVID-19. This chain uses TRBV13 with TRBJ2-5, with 7 bases identical to TRBD1. CDR3 in DNA: TGTGCCAGCAGCGCTAGTGGGTCAGGGGGCCAAGAGACCCAGTACTTC. Translated, it gives CASSASGSGGQETQYF.